A selection of T cell receptor beta chains follows, all from one sample in a study of blood T cell repertoires in COVID-19. Measured with immunoSEQ multiplex PCR; TCRdb has only the in-frame clones, and not every one. Among 270,000 or so clones, approximately 90% were seen once, and the ten largest hold under 3%. Sequencing was done on a sample of PBMCs or T cells enriched from blood (not recorded which). These receptors were collected from a woman between 40 and 55 years old with acute COVID-19. Both conserved end residues are part of each CDR3. The order of the fields is V gene, CDR3 protein.

TRBV7-8 CASSLHRGRGSTDTQYF
TRBV9 CASSPRQRLHGYGYTF
TRBV30 CAWSGGVGANVLTF
TRBV5-5 CASSLEFQGGPLQETQYF
TRBV20-1 CSASNPGGTYEQYF
TRBV7-9 CASSFGRTNSPLHF
TRBV12-3/TRBV12-4 CASSRGRPSPLHF
TRBV30 CASAEAPRMAEAFF
TRBV5-1 CASSLDGAPTYEQYF
TRBV24-1 CATSSGGTNEKLFF
TRBV13 CASSLEGGLARLHEQYF
TRBV5-4 CASSQGLAGGQETQYF
TRBV18 CASSLSWDRYNQPQHF
TRBV4-1 CASSQRSDTEAFF
TRBV7-2 CASSRDRAGEQYF
TRBV5-1 CASSLLPKGLAGRGGEQYF
TRBV7-2 CASSSPGTQQGSYGYTF
TRBV5-4 CASSSGTGASEAFF
TRBV15 CATSRDFQALRYF